A selection of T cell receptor beta chains follows, all from one sample in a study of blood T cell repertoires in COVID-19. Sequencing was performed with immunoSEQ multiplex PCR; in TCRdb, only in-frame clones are kept and a portion is missing. This table holds 35,000 to 45,000 clones, around nine tenths found once. Sequenced input: peripheral blood. These receptors were obtained from a human donor in a cohort sampled during active COVID-19. CDR3s include the opening cysteine and the closing phenylalanine or tryptophan. Each record gives: J gene, D gene, V gene, CDR3 protein. A D gene is named only where the DNA matches it firmly.

>TRBJ2-3|NA|TRBV27
CASSYRDPRGADTQYF
>TRBJ2-7|NA|TRBV29-1
CSVEDSTYEQYF
>TRBJ2-7|TRBD2|TRBV13
CASSSRTSLNPYEQYF
>TRBJ2-3|NA|TRBV5-6
CASSWEADTQYF
>TRBJ2-7|TRBD2|TRBV6-5
CASSSGGPPYEQYF
>TRBJ1-6|TRBD1|TRBV6-6
CASSRDRGRSPLHF
>TRBJ1-2|NA|TRBV25-1
CASSSTGVLWGYTF
>TRBJ2-7|TRBD2|TRBV4-1
CASSQRDYDEQYF
>TRBJ2-2|NA|TRBV6-5
CASSYQPGVNTGELFF
>TRBJ2-3|TRBD1|TRBV28
CASSPLGTGQEGTQYF
>TRBJ2-7|TRBD1|TRBV11-2
CASSPEGQGVEYEQYF
>TRBJ2-2|NA|TRBV7-9
CASSLLNPFTGELFF
>TRBJ1-2|NA|TRBV9
CASSVVPGYGYTF
>TRBJ2-1|TRBD2|TRBV5-4
CASSLGLAGDNEQFF
>TRBJ1-2|NA|TRBV10-1
CASSESGGYGYTF
>TRBJ1-1|NA|TRBV20-1
CSASLAEAFF
>TRBJ1-3|NA|TRBV6-5
CASMREHSGNTIYF
>TRBJ1-2|NA|TRBV11-2
CASSRPDSNGYTF
>TRBJ2-1|TRBD2|TRBV27
CASSRAGRSYNEQFF
>TRBJ1-3|NA|TRBV3-1/TRBV3-2
CASSQNRAGNTIYF
>TRBJ2-1|TRBD2|TRBV18
CASSPFSGGNEQFF
>TRBJ1-5|NA|TRBV15
CATSRDSGPQHF
>TRBJ1-1|TRBD1|TRBV5-1
CASSIGTGDTTEAFF
>TRBJ2-7|TRBD1|TRBV29-1
CSTNSPGQSEQYF
>TRBJ1-1|TRBD1|TRBV2
CASSPGTARTEAFF
>TRBJ2-1|TRBD2|TRBV7-6
CASRGGGAYEQFF
>TRBJ2-5|TRBD2|TRBV10-3
CAITDGASGGETQYF
>TRBJ2-7|NA|TRBV4-1
CASSQLRHGRGEQYF
>TRBJ2-7|TRBD2|TRBV15
CHQQRPPLAGGAYEQYF
>TRBJ1-6|TRBD1|TRBV5-8
CASSLTAGGQGSYNSPLHF
>TRBJ2-7|NA|TRBV7-8
CASSLGTGSYEQYF
>TRBJ2-7|NA|TRBV19
CASSIGPHPTEEQYF
>TRBJ2-3|NA|TRBV13
CASSSGRSSEATDTQYF
>TRBJ2-5|TRBD1|TRBV15
CATSYGTGKETQYF
>TRBJ2-5|TRBD1|TRBV4-1
CASSDRDSQETQYF